One sample yielded the 32 T cell receptor beta chains listed below, sequenced in a study of T cell changes during pregnancy in multiple sclerosis. Assay used: immunoSEQ multiplex PCR; TCRdb lists only in-frame clones, some missing. In the table there are 60,000 to 90,000 clones, approximately 90% of which are singletons. The sequencing here drew on peripheral blood, taken in the first trimester of pregnancy. The receptors originated from a female donor in good health, enrolled as a control in a pregnancy study.

The gene calls are TRBV7-9 and TRBJ2-1; possible D gene TRBD2, 6 bases. V was clipped by 2 bases and J by 1 base, with 12 bases between them. CDR1 SEHNR and CDR2 FQNEAQ come from the germline V gene (reference sequence). This CDR3 contains 16 residues. The CDR3 DNA sequence: TGTGCCAGCAGCTTAACTCCGGGGGAATCCTACAATGAGCAGTTCTTC. Translated: CASSLTPGESYNEQFF. The entire variable domain, with the rest obtained from reference TRBV7-9 and TRBJ2-1, is as follows: DTGVSQNPRHKITKRGQNVTFRCDPISEHNRLYWYRQTLGQGPEFLTYFQNEAQLEKSRLLSDRFSAERPKGSFSTLEIQRTEQGDSAMYLCASSLTPGESYNEQFFGPGTRLTVL.

The chain has TRBV7-9 and TRBJ2-2; a weak D match, TRBD1 (6 bases). The CDR3 length is 17 residues. V was trimmed by 5 bases and J by 1 base, leaving 17 bases between them. CDR1 is SEHNR and CDR2 is FQNEAQ in the germline V gene (reference sequence). In DNA, the CDR3 is TGTGCCAGCAGCCCGACTGGGGGCAGGGGGAACACCGGGGAGCTGTTTTTT. Translated: CASSPTGGRGNTGELFF.

V and J are TRBV27 and TRBJ1-1; a possible D gene is TRBD1 (6 bases). In germline, CDR1 is MNHEY, CDR2 SMNVEV (reference sequence). The CDR3 is 14 amino acids. Trimming cost V 5 bases and J 3 bases, with 13 bases left between them. The CDR3 bases are TGTGCCAGCAGTCAGCAGGGGTATCACACTGAAGCTTTCTTT. Translated, it gives CASSQQGYHTEAFF.

The chain links TRBV28 to TRBJ2-7; D not resolved. This CDR3 is 16 amino acids long. The V gene lost 3 bases and the J gene lost 1 base, with 16 bases spanning the gap. CDR1 and CDR2 (germline): MDHEN, SYDVKM. Here the CDR3 reads CASSFPQGDVSYEQYF. In nucleotides, the CDR3 is TGTGCCAGCAGTTTTCCCCAAGGAGACGTTTCCTACGAGCAGTACTTC. Full variable domain (outside the CDR3, taken from reference TRBV28 and TRBJ2-7): DVKVTQSSRYLVKRTGEKVFLECVQDMDHENMFWYRQDPGLGLRLIYFSYDVKMKEKGDIPEGYSVSREKKERFSLILESASTNQTSMYLCASSFPQGDVSYEQYFGPGTRLTVT.

This clone has just a few counts. This chain joins TRBV20-1 and TRBJ1-1, with TRBD1 as a possible D gene (6 bases). V lost 2 bases, J lost 8 bases, and 9 bases lay in between. Per the germline V gene, CDR1 is DFQATT and CDR2 is SNEGSKA (reference sequence). CDR3 length equals 11 residues. CDR3 bases: TGCAGTGCTAGATGGACAGTCGAAGCTTTCTTT. This translates into CSARWTVEAFF.

In this sample, this clone turned up a few times. V and J are TRBV6-4 and TRBJ2-1; no firm D call. V was shortened by 3 bases and J by 5 bases, with 11 bases between the two germline ends. From germline, CDR1 is MRHNA and CDR2 SNTAGT. The CDR3 contains 14 residues. In nucleotides, the CDR3 is TGTGCCAGCAGTGAAACCCACCAGAACAATGAGCAGTTCTTC. Amino acid sequence: CASSETHQNNEQFF.

The V call is TRBV28, the J call TRBJ2-7, with no clear D. CDR3 length: 14 residues. In germline, CDR1 is MDHEN, CDR2 SYDVKM. V lost 3 bases and J lost 0, with 9 bases in between. CDR3 sequence reads: CASSFVGSSYEQYF. The CDR3 bases are TGTGCCAGCAGTTTTGTCGGTTCCTCCTACGAGCAGTACTTC.

In this sample, this clone turned up a few times. The chain uses TRBV5-4 and TRBJ2-7, with TRBD1 matching 10 bases. CDR3 length equals 15 residues. Germline V lookup: CDR1 SGHNT, CDR2 YYREEE (reference sequence). V shed 2 bases and J 5 bases; nucleotides not matched to a gene: 7. The CDR3 reads CASSFPGQGVNEQYF. In DNA form, the CDR3 reads TGTGCCAGCAGCTTTCCAGGACAGGGGGTCAACGAGCAGTACTTC.

The chain has TRBV2 and TRBJ1-1, with no clear D. The V and J ends lost 5 bases and 6 bases respectively, with 19 bases between them. The germline gives CDR1 SNHLY, CDR2 FYNNEI. The CDR3 sequence is 15 residues long. The CDR3 loop reads CASSLSDAPLSEAFF. As DNA, the CDR3 is TGTGCCAGCAGTCTAAGTGATGCACCCTTGTCTGAAGCTTTCTTT. The full variable domain, completed using reference TRBV2 and TRBJ1-1, is EPEVTQTPSHQVTQMGQEVILRCVPISNHLYFYWYRQILGQKVEFLVSFYNNEISEKSEIFDDQFSVERPDGSNFTLKIRSTKLEDSAMYFCASSLSDAPLSEAFFGQGTRLTVV.

V and J are TRBV6-1 and TRBJ2-7; D gene uncertain. Trimming removed 4 bases at V and 7 bases at J, with 17 bases between. CDR1 is MNHNS and CDR2 is SASEGT in the germline V gene. CDR3 length: 14 residues. CDR3 amino acids: CASSVSDSSLEQYF. CDR3 coding DNA: TGTGCCAGCAGTGTAAGCGATTCGAGTTTGGAGCAGTACTTC.

DNA of the CDR3: TGTGCCAGCAGCCCGGGGTCTAAAAATGCCGAGACCCAGTACTTC. This sequence encodes CASSPGSKNAETQYF. The chain uses TRBV7-9 and TRBJ2-5; possibly TRBD2 for D (5 bases). The germline CDR1 and CDR2 sequences are SEHNR and FQNEAQ (reference sequence). This CDR3 contains 15 residues. Trimming left V 5 bases short and J 5 bases short, with 18 bases between.

V gene TRBV28 combines with J gene TRBJ2-7; TRBD2 matches 8 bases. The CDR3 loop spans 14 amino acids. Germline CDR1 MDHEN, CDR2 SYDVKM. V lost 2 bases to trimming and J lost 4 bases; unmatched junction nucleotides: 4. The CDR3 nucleotides are TGTGCCAGCAGTTTAGCGGGAGGCCCATACGAGCAGTACTTC. Residues: CASSLAGGPYEQYF.

The rearrangement joins TRBV4-1 to TRBJ2-7; D remains ambiguous. The germline V gene encodes CDR1 MGHRA and CDR2 YSYEKL. Trimming cost V 4 bases and J 5 bases, with 18 bases left between them. The CDR3 spans 15 residues. DNA of the CDR3: TGCGCCAGCAGCCTAGAACTCGGCGGCCAAGACGAGCAGTACTTC. It specifies CASSLELGGQDEQYF.

The gene calls are TRBV4-1 and TRBJ2-7; D possibly corresponds to TRBD1 (5 bases). Germline CDR1 reads MGHRA; CDR2 reads YSYEKL. V was trimmed by 1 base and J by 2 bases, leaving 15 bases between them. CDR3 size: 16 residues. The CDR3 bases are TGCGCCAGCAGCCAAGTAGGGGCTAGAGGTACCTACGAGCAGTACTTC. Translating gives CASSQVGARGTYEQYF.

The genes are TRBV5-4 and TRBJ1-1; the D is unclear. This CDR3 comprises 15 residues. Germline values: CDR1 SGHNT, CDR2 YYREEE (reference sequence). V gave up 4 bases and J gave up 1 base, with 14 bases separating them. DNA of the CDR3: TGTGCCAGCAGCCCCACGGGGAGTAGGAACACTGAAGCTTTCTTT. This sequence encodes CASSPTGSRNTEAFF.

The chain recombines TRBV5-1 with TRBJ2-1, with TRBD2 matching over 14 bases. Germline V gene data show CDR1 as SGHRS and CDR2 as YFSETQ. V lost 4 bases to trimming and J lost 7 bases; unmatched junction nucleotides: 4. CDR3 length: 15 amino acids. CDR3: CASSRLAGGWNEQFF. CDR3 in DNA: TGCGCCAGCAGCCGACTAGCGGGAGGGTGGAATGAGCAGTTCTTC.

This chain uses TRBV4-1 with TRBJ1-5; no definite D call. The length of the CDR3 is 15 residues. From germline, CDR1 is MGHRA and CDR2 YSYEKL. Trimming shortened V by 1 base and J by 0 bases, and 7 bases separated the two germline ends. In nucleotides, the CDR3 is TGCGCCAGCAGCCAAGCTACGGGTAGCAATCAGCCCCAGCATTTT. Translating gives CASSQATGSNQPQHF.

The rearrangement joins TRBV27 to TRBJ2-1, with D possibly matching TRBD2 (5 bases). Germline V gene lookup returns CDR1 MNHEY and CDR2 SMNVEV (reference sequence). The CDR3 loop spans 15 amino acids. V lost 5 bases to trimming and J lost 7 bases, with 18 bases between them. This CDR3 reads CASSLVPPGGNEQFF. The CDR3 coding sequence is TGTGCCAGCAGTCTTGTCCCCCCGGGCGGGAATGAGCAGTTCTTC.

The sample holds one count of this clone. The chain has TRBV4-1 and TRBJ2-1; 7 bases fit TRBD2. Trimming removed 2 bases from V and 5 bases from J; junction bases left unmatched: 18. The V gene's germline CDR1 is MGHRA and CDR2 YSYEKL. The CDR3 has 19 residues. The CDR3 bases are TGCGCCAGCAGCCAAAGGGCGGTGGTAGCGGGTCCCCCCCACAATGAGCAGTTCTTC. Its translation: CASSQRAVVAGPPHNEQFF.

The chain recombines TRBV2 with TRBJ2-2; 9 bases fit TRBD2. There are 15 residues in the CDR3. The V gene end was trimmed by 5 bases and the J gene end by 6 bases; junction bases not matched to a gene: 7. In germline, CDR1 is SNHLY, CDR2 FYNNEI. The CDR3, as DNA: TGTGCCAGCAGTAGCTTTGCGGGAGGGCCCGGGGAGCTGTTTTTT. Protein sequence: CASSSFAGGPGELFF. The whole variable domain, remainder taken from reference TRBV2 and TRBJ2-2, is EPEVTQTPSHQVTQMGQEVILRCVPISNHLYFYWYRQILGQKVEFLVSFYNNEISEKSEIFDDQFSVERPDGSNFTLKIRSTKLEDSAMYFCASSSFAGGPGELFFGEGSRLTVL.

Only one count was recorded for this clone. CDR3 region: CASSDRGIAYEQYF. The CDR3 nucleotides read TGCGCCAGCAGCGACAGGGGTATTGCCTACGAGCAGTACTTC. V is TRBV5-1 and J is TRBJ2-7; 8 bases line up with TRBD1. V shed 4 bases, J shed 2 bases, and the junction held 5 bases outside the gene matches. The CDR3 is made up of 14 amino acids. Germline CDR1 and CDR2: SGHRS and YFSETQ.

The gene calls are TRBV7-8 and TRBJ1-1; D gene ambiguous. Germline loops: CDR1 SGHVS, CDR2 FQNEAQ. The CDR3 is 15 amino acids. Trimming shortened V by 4 bases and J by 0 bases, and 12 bases separated the two germline ends. CDR3 sequence reads: CASSSRRGMNTEAFF. The CDR3 DNA is TGTGCCAGCAGCTCCCGAAGAGGGATGAACACTGAAGCTTTCTTT.

The chain links TRBV5-1 to TRBJ2-1, with D unresolved. Deletions cut 7 bases from V and 2 bases from J, with 7 bases between. CDR1 is SGHRS and CDR2 is YFSETQ in the germline V gene. The CDR3 extends over 12 amino acids. In nucleotides, the CDR3 is TGCGCCAGCGGAGCGACCTACAATGAGCAGTTCTTC. This translates into CASGATYNEQFF.

The chain joins TRBV7-2 to TRBJ2-7; D is perhaps TRBD2 (6 bases). CDR3 size: 13 residues. Trimming cost V 4 bases and J 3 bases, with 10 bases left between them. In germline, CDR1 is SGHTA, CDR2 FQGNSA. Here the CDR3 DNA reads TGTGCCAGCAGCTCAGGAGGGTTCTACGAGCAGTACTTC. Its protein is CASSSGGFYEQYF.

The chain has TRBV28 and TRBJ2-7, with unresolved D. The CDR3 has 12 amino acids. Trimming took 3 bases from V and 3 from J, leaving 6 bases between them. Looked up from germline, CDR1 is MDHEN and CDR2 is SYDVKM. The CDR3 sequence: CASSLVVYEQYF. The CDR3 coding sequence is TGTGCCAGCAGTTTGGTAGTCTACGAGCAGTACTTC. The full variable domain, in which reference TRBV28 and TRBJ2-7 provide the parts outside the CDR3, is DVKVTQSSRYLVKRTGEKVFLECVQDMDHENMFWYRQDPGLGLRLIYFSYDVKMKEKGDIPEGYSVSREKKERFSLILESASTNQTSMYLCASSLVVYEQYFGPGTRLTVT.

The CDR3: CASSDGYGGGNEQYF. DNA of the CDR3: TGTGCCAGCAGTGACGGCTACGGAGGGGGCAACGAGCAGTACTTC. The genes are TRBV25-1 and TRBJ2-7; TRBD1 might be the D (7 bases). The CDR3 contains 15 residues. Germline CDR1 MGHDK, CDR2 SYGVNS. V was clipped by 3 bases and J by 5 bases, with 17 bases between them.

V usage is TRBV5-6 and J usage is TRBJ2-1; no clear D. Germline V lookup: CDR1 SGHDT, CDR2 YYEEEE. Trimming shortened V by 0 bases and J by 15 bases, and 16 bases separated the two germline ends. The CDR3 is 13 amino acids. The CDR3 nucleotides are TGTGCCAGCAGCTTGGAGAAGGTTAGCCTGAGGTTCTTC. This sequence encodes CASSLEKVSLRFF.

The chain carries TRBV7-8 and TRBJ1-1; 7 nucleotides line up with TRBD1. The germline gives CDR1 SGHVS, CDR2 FQNEAQ. The length of the CDR3 is 13 residues. Trimming at V came to 3 bases and at J to 5 bases, leaving 3 bases not matched to a gene. The CDR3 DNA follows: TGTGCCAGCAGCTTCTTACAGGGGACTGAAGCTTTCTTT. Translating it yields CASSFLQGTEAFF.

The rearrangement links TRBV27 to TRBJ1-2; weak D call: TRBD1 (5 bases). The CDR3 has 13 amino acids. The V gene lost 4 bases and the J gene lost 3 bases, with 9 bases spanning the gap. Looked up from germline, CDR1 is MNHEY and CDR2 is SMNVEV (reference sequence). In nucleotides, the CDR3 is TGTGCCAGCAGTTCTGACAGCTACTATGGCTACACCTTC. It codes for CASSSDSYYGYTF.

The CDR3 sequence is CASSPRGLAEAFF. The CDR3 DNA reads TGCGCCAGCAGCCCCAGGGGGCTCGCTGAAGCTTTCTTT. The rearrangement links TRBV4-1 to TRBJ1-1, with 8 bases that match TRBD1. Looked up from germline, CDR1 is MGHRA and CDR2 is YSYEKL. J lost 6 bases, V lost 4 bases, and 4 bases had no gene match. CDR3 size: 13 residues.

In its sample, this clone was seen a few times. The chain carries TRBV7-2 and TRBJ1-1, with TRBD1 matching 7 bases. The CDR3 runs 14 residues. The ends lost 4 bases at V and 6 bases at J; junction bases unmatched: 8. Looked up from germline, CDR1 is SGHTA and CDR2 is FQGNSA. This chain's CDR3 is CASSSRQGRAEAFF. CDR3 nucleotide sequence: TGTGCCAGCAGCTCCCGACAGGGACGGGCTGAAGCTTTCTTT.

V is TRBV27 and J is TRBJ1-5; D gene unclear. This CDR3 comprises 14 residues. Germline CDR1 is MNHEY and CDR2 is SMNVEV (reference sequence). V was trimmed by 6 bases and J by 4 bases, leaving 13 bases between them. The CDR3 bases are TGTGCCAGCAGAGGAACGACACAAAATCAGCCCCAGCATTTT. Amino acid sequence: CASRGTTQNQPQHF.